The 17 T cell receptor beta chains given below trace back to one sample, sequenced in a study of beta chain features in type 1 diabetes. General study findings and limits: Moderately but significantly shorter TCRB CDR3s were found in Type 1 diabetes patients in all four CD4+ subsets.

The antigens of these receptors remain unknown. The entirety of the isolated RNA underwent reverse transcription, so expressed TCRB transcripts were sequenced. Sequenced by immunoSEQ multiplex PCR; TCRdb stores in-frame clones only, minus some. The data show 12,000 to 15,000 clones, 55% to 70% seen once. Sequenced: stem cell memory CD4+ T cells from blood. Receptor source: a woman younger than 35 with type 1 diabetes.

The chain recombines TRBV7-9 with TRBJ2-1; D gene ambiguous. There are 14 residues in the CDR3. Per the germline V gene, CDR1 is SEHNR and CDR2 is FQNEAQ (reference sequence). V lost 4 bases, J lost 8 bases, and 15 bases lay in between. CDR3 nucleotide sequence: TGTGCCAGCAGCTCCGCCGGAAGCGTCTATGAGCAGTTCTTC. This codes for CASSSAGSVYEQFF.

This chain joins TRBV28 and TRBJ2-7, with a tentative D call TRBD1 (6 bases). Germline V gene sequence: CDR1 MDHEN, CDR2 SYDVKM. V was cut by 5 bases and J by 6 bases, with 17 bases left in between. The CDR3 loop spans 14 amino acids. In DNA, the CDR3 is TGTGCCAGCAGTGCCCAGGGGAGCCGGGTCGAGCAGTACTTC. It encodes CASSAQGSRVEQYF.

This clone is a singleton in its sample. This chain uses TRBV9 with TRBJ2-7, with TRBD2 matching 7 bases. Germline V gene data show CDR1 as SGDLS and CDR2 as YYNGEE. This CDR3 region has 15 residues. With V trimmed by 4 bases and J by 4 bases, 11 bases remained unmatched. CDR3 coding DNA: TGTGCCAGCAGCTCTAGCGGACACGGTTTATACGAGCAGTACTTC. Protein product: CASSSSGHGLYEQYF.

This clone was seen more than once but under ten times. The chain joins TRBV29-1 to TRBJ2-7; 8 bases are shared with TRBD1. The trim removed 7 bases at V and 5 bases at J, leaving 4 bases unmatched. The CDR3 sequence is 11 residues long. CDR1 and CDR2 (germline): SQVTM, ANQGSEA. The CDR3 is CSGATGDEQYF. DNA for the CDR3: TGCAGCGGCGCGACAGGGGACGAGCAGTACTTC.

This clone was counted between two and nine times. This rearrangement joins TRBV7-2 to TRBJ2-7; TRBD2 aligns across 7 bases. This CDR3 contains 15 residues. V dropped 1 base and J dropped 4; count of bases not matched to a gene: 7. Germline CDR1 reads SGHTA; CDR2 reads FQGNSA. In nucleotides, the CDR3 is TGTGCCAGCAGCTTAGAGGGCGGGAGTAGGTACGAGCAGTACTTC. Translating gives CASSLEGGSRYEQYF.

The chain has TRBV5-1 and TRBJ2-1; 9 positions agree with TRBD1. CDR3 length: 16 residues. J lost 4 bases, V lost 7 bases, and 12 bases had no gene match. The germline V gene has CDR1 SGHRS and CDR2 YFSETQ. DNA for the CDR3: TGCGCCAGCCGTCAGCTGGGACAGGGCCTTTACAATGAGCAGTTCTTC. This codes for CASRQLGQGLYNEQFF.

This clone was seen only a few times. The rearrangement uses TRBV18 and TRBJ2-7; 7 positions match TRBD1. The CDR3 is 15 amino acids. The trim removed 3 bases at V and 5 bases at J, leaving 10 bases unmatched. The germline CDR1 and CDR2 sequences are KGHSH and LQKENI. CDR3 sequence reads: CASSPPGLGGHEQYF. CDR3 DNA sequence: TGTGCCAGCTCACCTCCGGGCCTAGGGGGCCACGAGCAGTACTTC.

The chain uses TRBV2 and TRBJ1-2; 9 bases map to TRBD1. The germline V gene encodes CDR1 SNHLY and CDR2 FYNNEI. The J segment lost 8 bases and the V segment lost 7 bases, leaving 11 bases of the junction unmatched. The CDR3 totals 14 residues. CDR3 protein: CASNDGQGRWGYTF. In DNA, the CDR3 is TGTGCCAGCAATGACGGACAGGGGCGATGGGGCTACACCTTC.

The chain uses TRBV10-3 and TRBJ1-4; possible D gene TRBD1, 5 bases. Trimming removed 0 bases at V and 8 bases at J, with 13 bases between. CDR1 and CDR2 from the germline V gene are ENHRY and SYGVKD. The CDR3 extends over 15 amino acids. The CDR3 DNA follows: TGTGCCATCAGTGAGTCGGGGGGGAATGGAGAAAAACTGTTTTTT. Its translation: CAISESGGNGEKLFF.

This rearrangement joins TRBV2 to TRBJ2-7; 9 bases agree with TRBD1. With 6 bases clipped from V and 7 bases from J, the junction kept 4 bases outside the gene matches. This CDR3 spans 12 amino acids. The germline V gene has CDR1 SNHLY and CDR2 FYNNEI. The CDR3 DNA is TGTGCCAGCAGCGGGACAGGGTGGGAGCAGTACTTC. Residues: CASSGTGWEQYF.

The chain joins TRBV7-2 to TRBJ2-1, with 9 bases fitting TRBD2. CDR1 and CDR2 from the germline V gene are SGHTA and FQGNSA. CDR3 length equals 15 residues. After removal of 5 bases from V and 4 bases from J, the junction contained 6 bases not matched to a gene. The chain's CDR3 is CASSRGGAKYNEQFF. The CDR3 DNA reads as TGTGCCAGCAGCCGCGGGGGGGCTAAGTACAATGAGCAGTTCTTC.

This clone was detected a few times. The V call is TRBV7-2, the J call TRBJ2-5, with 8 bases matching TRBD1. The DNA end is a closer match to TRBJ2-7, so the J assignment may be wrong. Germline loops: CDR1 SGHTA, CDR2 FQGNSA. The length of the CDR3 is 15 residues. The CDR3 bases are TGTGCCAGCAGCTTCGACAGGGGATCCTCCTACGAGCAGTACTTC. It codes for CASSFDRGSSYEQYF.

This clone was counted a single time. The chain joins TRBV5-1 to TRBJ2-2; 7 bases agree with TRBD2. Germline V gene sequence: CDR1 SGHRS, CDR2 YFSETQ. V lost 4 bases to trimming and J lost 1 base; unmatched junction nucleotides: 10. CDR3 length: 17 amino acids. CDR3 residues: CASSRMTSGMNTGELFF. The CDR3 bases are TGCGCCAGCAGCCGGATGACAAGCGGGATGAACACCGGGGAGCTGTTTTTT.

V is TRBV19 and J is TRBJ1-1; D ambiguous. Germline values: CDR1 LNHDA, CDR2 SQIVND (reference sequence). Deletions cut 5 bases from V and 4 bases from J, with 17 bases between. The CDR3 consists of 15 residues. The CDR3 loop reads CASSPTVNRGTEAFF. The CDR3 DNA reads as TGTGCCAGTAGTCCCACGGTAAACCGGGGCACTGAAGCTTTCTTT.

The chain's CDR3 is CASSRDRDYEQYF. In nucleotides, the CDR3 is TGTGCCAGCAGCCGGGACAGAGACTACGAGCAGTACTTC. The chain recombines TRBV7-3 with TRBJ2-7, with 7 bases lining up with TRBD1. After removal of 5 bases from V and 3 bases from J, the junction contained 4 bases not matched to a gene. This CDR3 has 13 amino acids. Germline V gene data show CDR1 as SGHTA and CDR2 as FQGTGA.

The chain is built from TRBV25-1 and TRBJ1-2, with 10 positions matching TRBD1. The V gene's germline CDR1 is MGHDK and CDR2 SYGVNS. This CDR3 comprises 16 residues. The V and J ends lost 2 bases and 2 bases, in that order; junction bases with no gene match: 5. This chain's CDR3 is CASSEGGTGENYGYTF. CDR3 coding DNA: TGTGCCAGCAGTGAAGGTGGGACAGGGGAAAACTATGGCTACACCTTC.

J is TRBJ2-7 and V is TRBV6-1, with a tentative D call TRBD1 (6 bases). Per the germline V gene, CDR1 is MNHNS and CDR2 is SASEGT. The CDR3 length is 15 residues. The V end lost 6 bases, the J end lost 3 bases, and 18 bases lay between the germline ends. The CDR3 sequence: CASRSAPTGDYEQYF. CDR3 coding DNA: TGTGCCAGCAGGTCCGCCCCGACAGGCGACTACGAGCAGTACTTC.